Presented here are 32 T cell receptor beta chains from one specimen sequenced in a study of blood T cell repertoires in COVID-19. Here immunoSEQ multiplex PCR was the method, and the copy in TCRdb shows in-frame clones only, minus some. The sample shows about 260,000 clones, roughly 90% of them seen only once. Sequencing was done on a sample of PBMCs or T cells enriched from blood (not recorded which). The receptor set was obtained from a middle-aged man who had been exposed to COVID-19.

V usage is TRBV2 and J usage is TRBJ2-5, with D perhaps TRBD1 (6 bases). This CDR3 is built from 12 residues. Germline V lookup: CDR1 SNHLY, CDR2 FYNNEI. The V gene lost 11 bases and the J gene lost 0 bases, with 10 bases spanning the gap. CDR3 amino acids: CAEGQHQETQYF. CDR3 nucleotides: TGTGCCGAAGGACAGCACCAAGAGACCCAGTACTTC.

This clone was seen only once. This chain links TRBV5-1 with TRBJ2-7; 9 positions match TRBD1. Losses at the gene ends were 4 bases for V and 5 bases for J; bases not matched to a gene: 7. From germline, CDR1 is SGHRS and CDR2 YFSETQ. The CDR3 spans 14 residues. CDR3 in DNA: TGCGCCAGCAGCCCAGCACAGGGGGCTAACGAGCAGTACTTC. It specifies CASSPAQGANEQYF.

This clone was seen just once. The chain employs TRBV6-5 and TRBJ2-1, with D possibly being TRBD2 (5 bases). V lost 9 bases and J 5 bases, leaving 14 bases between the germline ends. The CDR3 extends over 13 amino acids. In germline, CDR1 is MNHEY, CDR2 SVGAGI. CDR3: CASTLSGNNEQFF. Here the CDR3 DNA reads TGTGCCAGTACCCTTTCGGGAAACAATGAGCAGTTCTTC.

The gene calls are TRBV28 and TRBJ1-1, with D unresolved. The CDR3 has 13 amino acids. CDR1 is MDHEN, CDR2 SYDVKM, per germline. Trimming cost V 8 bases and J 0 bases, with 10 bases left between them. This CDR3 is CASGPYMNTEAFF. For the CDR3, the DNA is TGTGCCAGCGGTCCTTACATGAACACTGAAGCTTTCTTT.

The chain has TRBV28 and TRBJ1-5, with TRBD1 matching over 7 bases. The V segment lost 2 bases and the J segment 6 bases; nucleotides outside the gene matches: 10. CDR1 and CDR2 from the germline V gene are MDHEN and SYDVKM. The CDR3 is 16 amino acids. As DNA, the CDR3 is TGTGCCAGCAGTTTACGAGGGAGACAGGGAGGTCAGCCCCAGCATTTT. This gives the protein CASSLRGRQGGQPQHF.

The chain couples TRBV4-1 to TRBJ2-7; a possible D gene is TRBD2 (5 bases). Trimming took off 0 bases at V and 0 bases at J, with 12 bases between the two ends. Germline V lookup: CDR1 MGHRA, CDR2 YSYEKL. This CDR3 region has 16 residues. The CDR3 DNA sequence: TGCGCCAGCAGCCAAGAGGGGAAACGGGACTCCTACGAGCAGTACTTC. Its translation is CASSQEGKRDSYEQYF.

The rearrangement joins TRBV21-1 to TRBJ2-7; no check of the table's D call, TRBD2, against the DNA was made. TRBV21-1 has pseudogene status. CDR3 length: 15 residues. This chain's CDR3 is CASSKGGLAGDEQYF. CDR3 nucleotide sequence: TGTGCCAGCAGCAAAGGTGGACTAGCGGGAGACGAGCAGTACTTC.

In this sample, this clone turned up once. The J gene is TRBJ1-5, the V gene TRBV10-3; 8 positions agree with TRBD1. The CDR3 length is 15 residues. The germline gives CDR1 ENHRY, CDR2 SYGVKD. V shed 3 bases and J 7 bases; nucleotides not matched to a gene: 8. In DNA form, the CDR3 reads TGTGCCATCAGTGAAACACAGGGGGTCCGGCAGCCCCAGCATTTT. Translation: CAISETQGVRQPQHF.

This clone was detected a few times. The rearrangement uses TRBV7-2 and TRBJ1-6, with D tentatively TRBD1 (6 bases). The germline V and J ends were trimmed by 5 bases and 0 bases, with 17 bases remaining between them. This CDR3 comprises 18 residues. The germline V gene has CDR1 SGHTA and CDR2 FQGNSA. The CDR3 region is CASSGTRGGSSYNSPLHF. CDR3 nucleotides: TGTGCCAGCAGCGGGACAAGGGGCGGGAGCTCCTATAATTCACCCCTCCACTTT.

This clone is a singleton in its sample. This chain links TRBV12-1 with TRBJ2-3; the listed D gene, TRBD1, was not tested against the DNA. TRBV12-1 is a pseudogene segment. The CDR3 consists of 14 residues. Here the CDR3 reads CASSFDQGTDTQYF. The CDR3, as DNA: TGTGCCAGCAGCTTTGACCAGGGAACAGATACGCAGTATTTT.

The rearrangement joins TRBV28 to TRBJ1-2, with a tentative D call TRBD1 (5 bases). Germline lookup yields CDR1 MDHEN and CDR2 SYDVKM. V was shortened by 7 bases and J by 3 bases, with 21 bases between the two germline ends. This CDR3 is built from 16 residues. In DNA form, the CDR3 reads TGTGCCAGCACCGAAGGAGGATCGGGACTCGACTATGGCTACACCTTC. It codes for CASTEGGSGLDYGYTF.

Worth noting for this clone: At one end the junction does not follow the germline gene, possibly because of a read error. CDR3 bases: TGCAGTGCTGAGGACAGGGGGCTCATTCCCTTC. Encoded protein: CSAEDRGLIPF. The rearrangement links TRBV20-1 to TRBJ1-2; 11 bases match TRBD1. Germline V lookup: CDR1 DFQATT, CDR2 SNEGSKA (reference sequence). The CDR3 is 11 residues long.

This chain links TRBV4-1 with TRBJ1-5; 10 positions agree with TRBD1. The J segment lost 2 bases and the V segment lost 4 bases, leaving 8 bases of the junction unmatched. From germline, CDR1 is MGHRA and CDR2 YSYEKL. The CDR3 totals 17 residues. The CDR3 is CASSREIGTGGNQPQHF. In nucleotides, the CDR3 is TGCGCCAGCAGCCGAGAGATCGGGACAGGGGGCAATCAGCCCCAGCATTTT.

The chain combines TRBV29-1 with TRBJ1-1; TRBD1 matches 9 bases. The length of the CDR3 is 13 residues. CDR1 SQVTM and CDR2 ANQGSEA come from the germline V gene. Unmatched junction bases numbered 4, after V lost 2 bases and J lost 6 bases. CDR3 residues: CSVERDRVAEAFF. The CDR3 DNA reads as TGCAGCGTTGAAAGGGACAGGGTCGCTGAAGCTTTCTTT.

Only a few counts were recorded for this clone. This rearrangement joins TRBV4-2 to TRBJ1-5, with 8 bases identical to TRBD1. The germline V gene has CDR1 LGHNA and CDR2 YNFKEQ. This CDR3 comprises 16 residues. Unmatched junction bases numbered 9, after V lost 2 bases and J lost 6 bases. CDR3 amino acids: CASSQPQGAGSQPQHF. The CDR3 DNA follows: TGTGCCAGCAGCCAACCCCAGGGGGCTGGGAGTCAGCCCCAGCATTTT.

This clone was counted once. The chain has TRBV18 and TRBJ2-1, with 8 bases fitting TRBD1. CDR3 length: 16 amino acids. The germline gives CDR1 KGHSH, CDR2 LQKENI. V was pared by 4 bases and J by 2 bases, with 7 bases of the junction left unmatched. CDR3 nucleotides: TGTGCCAGCTCACTTCAGGGGGCGGTGACCTACAATGAGCAGTTCTTC. This codes for CASSLQGAVTYNEQFF.

The genes are TRBV6-5 and TRBJ2-7, with TRBD2 matching over 7 bases. Trimming at V came to 4 bases and at J to 0 bases, leaving 3 bases not matched to a gene. This CDR3 region has 14 residues. CDR1 is MNHEY and CDR2 is SVGAGI in the germline V gene. The CDR3 reads CASSWGGSSYEQYF. CDR3 coding DNA: TGTGCCAGCAGTTGGGGGGGAAGCTCCTACGAGCAGTACTTC.

The rearrangement uses TRBV5-5 and TRBJ1-4; 9 bases are shared with TRBD1. In germline, CDR1 is SGHKS, CDR2 YYEKEE (reference sequence). CDR3 length: 18 residues. V trimming: 4 bases; J trimming: 5 bases; junction bases outside the gene matches: 15. The DNA of the CDR3 is TGTGCCAGCAGCCTGATGATAGTGTCCGGGACAGGGAATGAAAAACTGTTTTTT. Its translation is CASSLMIVSGTGNEKLFF.

The count of this clone is one. The chain links TRBV6-2 or TRBV6-3 to TRBJ2-3; 7 bases are a match to TRBD2. V trimming: 0 bases; J trimming: 0 bases; junction bases outside the gene matches: 6. The CDR3 has 17 residues. CDR1 and CDR2 (germline): MNHEY, SVGEGT. In DNA form, the CDR3 reads TGTGCCAGCAGTTACTCATACAGCGGGGCTAGCACAGATACGCAGTATTTT. It codes for CASSYSYSGASTDTQYF.

J is TRBJ1-5 and V is TRBV6-1, with D perhaps matching TRBD1 (6 bases). CDR3 length: 15 residues. Germline loops: CDR1 MNHNS, CDR2 SASEGT. V lost 0 bases and J 4 bases, leaving 10 bases between the germline ends. In DNA form, the CDR3 reads TGTGCCAGCAGTGAAGCATGGACAGAAAATCAGCCCCAGCATTTT. As protein: CASSEAWTENQPQHF.

Concerning this clone: Other DNA sequences in the sample encode the same CDR3. The V call is TRBV12-3 or TRBV12-4, the J call TRBJ2-7, with D possibly TRBD1 on 5 matching bases. There are 12 residues in the CDR3. Trimming removed 6 bases from V and 0 bases from J, with 6 bases in between. This CDR3 reads CASSRDSYEQYF. CDR3 nucleotides: TGTGCCAGCAGCAGGGACTCCTACGAGCAGTACTTC.

This clone came up once. V gene TRBV27 combines with J gene TRBJ2-7; possibly TRBD2 for D (5 bases). CDR3 length: 15 residues. Deletions cut 5 bases from V and 5 bases from J, with 19 bases between. CDR1 MNHEY and CDR2 SMNVEV come from the germline V gene (reference sequence). The CDR3 nucleotides read TGTGCCAGCAGTCCGAGAGAGGGTTTAAACAACGAGCAGTACTTC. Residues: CASSPREGLNNEQYF.

This chain uses TRBV7-3 with TRBJ1-3; D is possibly TRBD1 (5 bases). Trimming pared 5 bases from V and 2 bases from J, leaving 19 bases between. The V gene's germline CDR1 is SGHTA and CDR2 FQGTGA. CDR3 length: 17 residues. CDR3 sequence: CASSPFLGGGTGNTIYF. As DNA, the CDR3 is TGTGCCAGCAGCCCCTTTCTTGGCGGGGGTACTGGAAACACCATATATTTT. The whole variable domain, filled in from reference TRBV7-3 and TRBJ1-3, reads GAGVSQTPSNKVTEKGKYVELRCDPISGHTALYWYRQSLGQGPEFLIYFQGTGAADDSGLPNDRFFAVRPEGSVSTLKIQRTERGDSAVYLCASSPFLGGGTGNTIYFGEGSWLTVV.

This clone was found once. This chain uses TRBV9 with TRBJ1-2, with 9 nucleotides matching TRBD1. Per the germline V gene, CDR1 is SGDLS and CDR2 is YYNGEE. V was pared by 4 bases and J by 4 bases, with 2 bases of the junction left unmatched. This CDR3 is 13 amino acids long. In DNA form, the CDR3 reads TGTGCCAGCAGCTCGGGACAGGGCTATGGCTACACCTTC. Amino acids: CASSSGQGYGYTF.

The V and J genes are TRBV20-1 and TRBJ2-7; D possibly corresponds to TRBD2 (6 bases). The V and J ends lost 6 bases and 4 bases respectively, with 10 bases between them. CDR1 DFQATT and CDR2 SNEGSKA come from the germline V gene (reference sequence). The CDR3 totals 11 residues. As DNA, the CDR3 is TGCAGTGCACCACGGGGGTACGAGCAGTACTTC. Translation: CSAPRGYEQYF.

The chain is built from TRBV2 and TRBJ2-3; TRBD2 matches 7 bases. Trimming removed 7 bases from V and 3 bases from J; junction bases left unmatched: 13. The CDR3 extends over 16 amino acids. The germline V gene encodes CDR1 SNHLY and CDR2 FYNNEI. CDR3 protein: CASTPHGGRGTDTQYF. CDR3 coding DNA: TGTGCCAGCACCCCCCACGGCGGGAGAGGTACAGATACGCAGTATTTT.

This clone was observed a handful of times. CDR3 protein: CASRYRTGDEQYF. In nucleotides, the CDR3 is TGCGCCAGCAGATATAGGACAGGGGACGAGCAGTACTTC. The chain uses TRBV10-1 and TRBJ2-7; 9 nucleotides align to TRBD1. After removal of 6 bases from V and 5 bases from J, the junction contained 5 bases not matched to a gene. The CDR3 covers 13 residues. Germline CDR1 is WNHNN and CDR2 is SYGVQD (reference sequence).

The rearrangement joins TRBV3-1 (or the pseudogene TRBV3-2) to TRBJ2-7, with 9 bases aligning to TRBD2. This CDR3 comprises 14 residues. V was pared by 4 bases and J by 5 bases, with 6 bases of the junction left unmatched. Germline lookup yields CDR1 LGHDT and CDR2 YNNKEL (reference sequence). The CDR3 DNA reads TGTGCCAGCAGCCTAGCGGGAGCTAACAACGAGCAGTACTTC. Encoded protein: CASSLAGANNEQYF.

CDR3 sequence: CASSREGSPNEKLFF. CDR3 nucleotide sequence: TGTGCCAGCAGCCGGGAGGGCAGCCCGAATGAAAAACTGTTTTTT. The V gene is TRBV7-9, the J gene TRBJ1-4; D is unclear. Germline lookup yields CDR1 SEHNR and CDR2 FQNEAQ (reference sequence). Trimming left V 5 bases short and J 5 bases short, with 15 bases between. This CDR3 comprises 15 residues.

The chain is built from TRBV14 and TRBJ1-2; D gene ambiguous. Trimming took 3 bases from V and 1 from J, leaving 6 bases between them. CDR1 is SGHDN, CDR2 FVKESK, per germline. This CDR3 comprises 13 residues. The CDR3 region is CASSHSFNYGYTF. CDR3 bases: TGTGCCAGCAGCCACTCCTTTAACTATGGCTACACCTTC.

The chain employs TRBV18 and TRBJ1-5; TRBD1 aligns across 7 bases. Unmatched junction bases numbered 3, after V lost 6 bases and J lost 1 base. CDR3 length equals 14 residues. The V gene's germline CDR1 is KGHSH and CDR2 LQKENI. Written as DNA, the CDR3 is TGTGCCAGCTCGGCGGGACAGAGCAATCAGCCCCAGCATTTT. It yields the protein CASSAGQSNQPQHF.

This chain's CDR3 is CASSLVSETQYF. The CDR3, as DNA: TGTGCCAGCAGCTTAGTCTCTGAGACCCAGTACTTC. The chain joins TRBV7-9 to TRBJ2-5, with D unresolved. The CDR3 consists of 12 residues. V dropped 1 base and J dropped 5 bases, with 5 bases sitting between them. Germline CDR1 is SEHNR and CDR2 is FQNEAQ (reference sequence). The entire variable domain, with the rest obtained from reference TRBV7-9 and TRBJ2-5, is as follows: DTGVSQNPRHKITKRGQNVTFRCDPISEHNRLYWYRQTLGQGPEFLTYFQNEAQLEKSRLLSDRFSAERPKGSFSTLEIQRTEQGDSAMYLCASSLVSETQYFGPGTRLLVL.